A selection of T cell receptor beta chains follows, all from one sample in a study of T-cell reconstitution after alpha-beta-depleted transplantation in children. TCRdb reprocessed the PCR reads with MiXCR, giving one entry per CDR3 protein. The sample lists over 300,000 distinct CDR3 sequences, around a tenth occurring once. The specimen was PBMCs from the stem cell graft donor, collected from the stem cell graft. All receptors come from a human donor who donated a stem cell graft to a child with acute lymphoblastic leukemia. Each CDR3 is given with its conserved first and last residue. A D gene is named only where the DNA matches it firmly.

j_call | d_call | v_call | cdr3_aa
TRBJ2-7 | . | TRBV5-1 | CASSLALAAGSRTEQYF
TRBJ2-3 | TRBD2 | TRBV5-1 | CASRNLAGGLDTQYF
TRBJ1-4 | TRBD1 | TRBV4-2 | CASSHPDRALGEKLFF
TRBJ2-3 | . | TRBV7-9 | CASSFGLQPSTDTQYF
TRBJ1-1 | . | TRBV18 | CASSPRRELTEAFF
TRBJ1-2 | . | TRBV7-9 | CASSSPRKANYGYTF
TRBJ2-7 | TRBD2 | TRBV5-1 | CASSGGLAGVHEQYF
TRBJ2-5 | . | TRBV4-1 | CASSPGGQQETQYF
TRBJ2-4 | TRBD1 | TRBV20-1 | CSASDRGRPLAKNIQYF
TRBJ2-2 | TRBD2 | TRBV20-1 | CSARDRLGTSANTGELFF
TRBJ2-7 | TRBD2 | TRBV20-1 | CSATTPGLGISYEQYF
TRBJ2-3 | . | TRBV4-3 | CASSQEELTDTQYF
TRBJ2-3 | TRBD2 | TRBV15 | CATSRGLAGGNSDTQYF
TRBJ2-5 | TRBD1 | TRBV29-1 | CSVEDWDRGYEPKETQYF
TRBJ2-1 | TRBD2 | TRBV7-3 | CASSPGTSGLYNEQFF
TRBJ1-1 | . | TRBV5-1 | CASIGGGGTEAFF
TRBJ2-1 | . | TRBV4-1 | CASSSGTRSSYNEQFF
TRBJ2-1 | . | TRBV9 | CASSVTVGDMIINEQFF
TRBJ2-7 | TRBD2 | TRBV19 | CASSIRTSGRTSYEQYF
TRBJ2-2 | TRBD2 | TRBV2 | CASSIASGNTGELFF
TRBJ1-4 | . | TRBV27 | CASSSDGTGNEKLFF
TRBJ1-4 | . | TRBV4-3 | CASSQDRGRRNEKLFF
TRBJ2-1 | TRBD1 | TRBV7-9 | CASSSNRGHYNEQFF
TRBJ2-3 | TRBD2 | TRBV5-1 | CASSLSASGASTDTQYF
TRBJ2-7 | . | TRBV11-2 | CASSLGQGNFEQYF
TRBJ2-1 | TRBD2 | TRBV3-1 | CASSLLAGVDSSYNEQFF
TRBJ2-6 | . | TRBV28 | CASSLAGANVLTF
TRBJ1-4 | TRBD1 | TRBV2 | CASTTGLGEKLFF
TRBJ2-1 | . | TRBV4-2 | CASSQDTGSSVYNEQFF
TRBJ2-2 | TRBD2 | TRBV15 | CATSRALSRGGPNGELFF
TRBJ2-6 | . | TRBV5-1 | CASSLYSISGANGLTF
TRBJ2-1 | . | TRBV20-1 | CSGGRAGIYNEQFF
TRBJ2-2 | . | TRBV20-1 | CSARGLGATGELFF
TRBJ1-1 | . | TRBV12-3/TRBV12-4 | CASSPREVPEAFF
TRBJ2-3 | TRBD2 | TRBV11-2 | CASTLGTSGRVPTDSQYF
TRBJ2-7 | TRBD2 | TRBV7-9 | CASSYLAGDIYEQYF
TRBJ2-5 | . | TRBV20-1 | CSAKTDYGTQETQYF
TRBJ2-5 | . | TRBV5-1 | CASSLGGSRRAGETQYF
TRBJ2-1 | TRBD2 | TRBV19 | CASRDLAGEQFF
TRBJ2-5 | TRBD2 | TRBV5-1 | CASSWGTSEKETQYF
TRBJ2-7 | TRBD2 | TRBV6-5 | CASSYRGSGRWSSYEQYF
TRBJ2-3 | TRBD2 | TRBV3-1 | CASSPRTSKASDTQYF
TRBJ2-3 | TRBD2 | TRBV7-2 | CASSRAGTRKYF
TRBJ2-1 | . | TRBV20-1 | CSARDEGGEVVEQFF
TRBJ2-3 | TRBD1 | TRBV7-2 | CASSYGQGIPDTQYF
TRBJ2-3 | TRBD2 | TRBV20-1 | CSASRTSGSSTQYF
TRBJ1-6 | TRBD1 | TRBV10-3 | CAIGPTGQANSPLHF
TRBJ1-1 | . | TRBV5-1 | CASSLGDVREAFF